The clone carrying this T cell receptor (beta chain) was seen a few times. Its antigen is unknown. The sample is drawn from a study of T-cell memory formation after mild COVID-19. The study, taken as a whole, reports: Some SARS-CoV-2-responding clones were already detected in memory before infection. Day 15 to 85 contracting clones showed balanced CD4/CD8; day 15 to 37 expanders favored CD4+.

Libraries for TCRalpha and TCRbeta carried sample barcodes and unique molecular identifiers via 5'RACE. TCRdb processed the 5' RACE reads anew with MiXCR; each CDR3 protein has one entry. The profile shows roughly 130,000 distinct CDR3 sequences, approximately 15% of them singletons. The receptor was isolated from an adult woman who had mild COVID-19 (a few samples of this study predate the infection). Cell type and time point are not known. Sequencing was done on a sample of PBMCs or a T cell subset sorted from them (not recorded which).

As DNA, the CDR3 is TGTGCCAGCAGCCAGAGGGGTATGCGGGGCTACACCTTC. This codes for CASSQRGMRGYTF. The rearrangement uses TRBV3-1 and TRBJ1-2; tentatively, D is TRBD1 (5 bases). Per germline, CDR1 LGHDT and CDR2 YNNKEL (reference sequence). CDR3 length: 13 residues. Trimming pared 3 bases from V and 8 bases from J, leaving 13 bases between.